This T cell receptor beta chain came from a study of cytomegalovirus exposure and HLA in healthy donors (dated by TCRdb to about 2017). For context, the study as a whole: An earlier analysis of roughly 500 of the donors reported more than 250 Gb of sequence data and 120 million or so unique TCR beta sequences from approximately 180 million T cells. Rather than drawing on any new phenotypic data, the later analysis identified candidate immune exposures from TCR beta sequences and the way those sequences occurred across donors. A later genetic analysis took genome-wide SNP genotypes for about 60% of the roughly 670 donors and used that subset as a discovery cohort. Several DR-DQ haplotypes were treated as single units for association and clustering because of strong linkage in the cohort. An earlier analysis of approximately 630 of the donors applied high-throughput TCR beta sequencing to assess whether each TCR beta V gene segment acted as functional or pseudogenic. Every discovery cohort repertoire had been produced on one sequencing platform. HLA typing covered class I and class II loci at four-digit resolution. Among around 400 genotyped donors of the cohort, an average of around 220,000 unique TCR beta nucleotide sequences was sequenced per donor, of which about 18% were non-productive. The study profiled the T cell repertoires of about 720 subjects by immunosequencing and related them to cytomegalovirus serostatus. The study aimed to test whether signatures of past pathogen exposure could be identified by cataloging public T cell receptors. Typing coverage varied by locus: 629-630 donors for A, B, C, DRB1 and DQB1; more than 500 for DQA1; more than 600 for DPA1; around 490 for DPB1. Alongside the repertoire data, information on donor age, sex, ethnicity and CMV serostatus was compiled. The study combined high-throughput TCR immunosequencing, statistical association of individual TCRs with disease status, and machine learning to predict cytomegalovirus infection status. To study patterns of TCR occurrence, a later analysis re-analyzed previously published TCR beta repertoires from just over 650 donors and added high-resolution HLA genotyping. The genetic ancestry cluster associated with self-reported Caucasian donors included around 76% of the approximately 430 genotyped donors. In addition to the first cohort of 666 subjects, a separate validation cohort of 100 to 150 different subjects was used. An early release that covered more than 550 HLA-typed donors contained approximately 300 gigabases of sequencing data and 65 million to 100 million unique TCR sequences.

Points the paper makes about the study in general: The study listed 164 TCR beta chains as associated with cytomegalovirus. Most CMV-associated TCR beta chains appeared to be HLA-restricted in a later analysis, and the HLA associations seemed to be driven largely by CMV exposure. At a false discovery rate of 0.05, a later analysis linked under 20,000 TCR beta sequences to specific HLA alleles. The earlier analysis of some 540 of the donors excluded 15 to 20 rarely observed V segments, including chromosome 9 orphons, because counts were too low. While some public TCRs were present in many individuals, most TCR sequences turned up only very rarely across donors. A further reported finding was that TCR beta sequences accurately predicted the HLA-A and HLA-B alleles for most subjects in the first cohort. Broadly in line with IMGT annotations, most TCR beta V segments showed up in productive rearrangements about 87% or about 30% of the time in an earlier analysis of a few hundred of the donors. A later analysis reported that several top co-occurrence clusters appeared linked to parvovirus B19, influenza, CMV and Epstein-Barr virus. Compared with the 666-donor mean, donors in an Asian-associated ancestry cluster had fewer N-insertions in productive TCRs, according to a later genetic analysis. CMV serostatus was the only immune exposure information available for the cohort. V-gene and J-gene trimming of TCR beta chains was associated with a missense DCLRE1C variant in a later genetic analysis, and the association was replicated in an independent cohort. A group of highly shared sequence variants was considered likely to be a technical artifact of the sequencing pipeline. The classifier was reported to diagnose cytomegalovirus status with high specificity and sensitivity in both the original and validation cohorts. The authors suggested that the approach could potentially be extended to other disease states and immunological phenotypes. A later analysis found that TCR association rates varied across HLA loci, with DRB1 alleles showing the most associated TCRs and HLA-C alleles the fewest. Correlated functional status among segregating V segments might be attributable to linkage disequilibrium, but an unknown experimental factor could not be ruled out. Sequencing depth was assumed to be roughly uniform across donors in the presence/absence analyses, though that assumption may not hold. Strong co-occurrence of HLA alleles, especially DR and DQ, made assigning TCR associations to individual alleles difficult. Because HLA typing was unavailable for some donors at each locus, only the typed subset was used in association tests. A few of the identified cytomegalovirus-associated TCR beta chains were confirmed in vitro to be specific for cytomegalovirus antigens. Some IMGT-functional V segments, including TRBV6-2 and TRBV6-3, could not be distinguished by the 87-base-pair reads and were therefore excluded. In this cohort, only TCR beta chains were sequenced, and detectable features were limited by the absence of alpha or paired-chain data. A later analysis found that HLA-associated TCR beta chains were more clonally expanded and had lower generation probabilities than equally common non-associated chains.

Concerning this clone: Which antigen it targets is not known. One base away there is no much larger clone; base qualities are not given.

Measured from the cysteine to the phenylalanine, the CDR3 is 13 residues long. The CDR3 DNA has 39 bases and is translated from base 1. The germline V gene encodes CDR1 SGDLS and CDR2 YYNGEE. For this chain, trimming is 6 bases at the V end and 1 base at the J end, and the number of junction bases without a gene match is 3. Library preparation was by the immunoSEQ multiplex PCR assay. A mixture of 60 forward primers for TCR Vbeta segments and 13 reverse primers for TCR Jbeta segments was used in the multiplex PCR. A multiplex PCR assay on genomic DNA amplified the CDR3 region of rearranged TCR beta genes. Amplified TCR beta libraries were sequenced as 87-base-pair reads on the Illumina HiSeq System. Regarding the original processing steps: A later analysis tallied 80 million to 95 million unique TCR beta chains across the 666 repertoires, and about 10 million of those chains were shared by two or more donors. Raw reads were error-corrected and collapsed into unique sequences by a nearest-neighbor algorithm in which closely related sequences were merged to remove PCR and sequencing errors. Alignment of CDR3 sequences to IMGT reference sequences was used to assign V, D and J gene segments. Each retained sequence needed at least a six-nucleotide match to both a V gene segment and a J gene segment. Rearrangements were called productive when the CDR3 lacked stop codons and stayed in frame with V and J; all others were non-productive. Following IMGT convention, CDR3 was defined as the stretch from the second conserved V-encoded cysteine up to the conserved J-encoded phenylalanine. The earlier analysis of 500 to 750 of the donors excluded any sequence lacking an unambiguous match to a single V gene segment. An earlier analysis of around 600 of the donors classified V segments as functional when productive rearrangements were above 56.7% and as segregating when the standard deviation between donors was above 5%. To diagnose cytomegalovirus status from the catalog of TCR beta chain sequences, a statistical classification framework was built. V and J gene assignment, in a later analysis, came from comparing TCR nucleotide sequences with IMGT/GENE-DB human TR gene sequences. Using the TCRdist pipeline, a later analysis assigned CDR3 sequences along with most-parsimonious VDJ recombination scenarios. A later analysis defined each TCR beta chain by its CDR3 amino acid sequence plus V-gene family, and excluded reads lacking a unique V-gene family. To address suspected cross-contamination and a sequencing artifact, a later analysis removed 592 highly shared, low-generation-probability nucleotide sequences. A later analysis calculated a clonal expansion index for each public chain from normalized within-repertoire ranks of inferred template counts. In a later analysis, generation probabilities were computed using a VDJ recombination model fitted to out-of-frame rearrangements, and the results were checked against IGoR. In a later analysis, hypergeometric tests were used to score TCR-TCR, TCR-HLA and TCR-CMV co-occurrence, with a repertoire-size bias correction applied to TCR pairs. To estimate false discovery rates, a later analysis permuted the HLA or CMV assignments 20 times. A later analysis grouped co-occurring TCRs with DBSCAN, adding TCRdist sequence similarity when clustering within HLA-allele-positive subsets. Repertoires with fewer than 30,000 or more than 120,000 public chains, plus five repertoires with anomalous nucleotide sharing, were excluded from co-occurrence clustering. TCRdb re-hosts the immuneACCESS table, in-frame sequences only. Its copies lack some clones; in the studies checked, an unresolved V gene accounts for under half of them, and the cause for the rest is not known. V and J calls and clone size are given by that table; D and trimming were obtained from the DNA. For this sample there are 85,000 to 100,000 clones; around 60% appear just once. 2% to 2.5% of the sample belongs to the ten largest clones.

The cohort consisted of 650 to 850 healthy bone marrow donors. At the time of sampling, all cohort members were nominally healthy, though unrecorded immune exposures were likely present. Of the 600 or so cohort members, about 290 had a positive CMV serostatus and 352 had a negative one, while no CMV serostatus was recorded for the donor. Each donor provided a peripheral blood sample, and peripheral blood mononuclear cells were used for TCR beta sequencing. The Qiagen DNeasy Blood Extraction Kit was used to extract genomic DNA from the blood cell samples. The source is a human donor in good health. This chain is built from TRBV9 and TRBJ1-1; 7 bases in the junction line up with TRBD1. What was sequenced was PBMCs. The CDR3 is CASTRQGNTEAFF. The DNA reads TGTGCCAGCACCAGACAGGGGAACACTGAAGCTTTCTTT.